This is a list of T cell receptor beta chains from one sample in a study of cytomegalovirus exposure and HLA in healthy donors. Clones were read by immunoSEQ multiplex PCR, and TCRdb kept only the in-frame ones, dropping some. Counted here are under 75,000 clones, approximately 70% occurring once; the ten biggest clones make up 15% to 20%. Material for sequencing was PBMCs. These receptors all stem from a middle-aged man in good health and CMV-seropositive. CDR3s include the opening cysteine and the closing phenylalanine or tryptophan. The D gene is left open where the match is weak. Size is omitted from some rows. Given values are once, few, many or a class for expanded clones.

D gene	clone size	V gene	J gene	CDR3 DNA	CDR3 protein
.	.	TRBV18	TRBJ1-4	TGTGCCAGCTCACCAAGTAAGGGGATTAATGAAAAACTGTTTTTT	CASSPSKGINEKLFF
.	.	TRBV9	TRBJ2-1	TGTGCCAGCCATAGTTATAGCGGCTCCTACAATGAGCAGTTCTTC	CASHSYSGSYNEQFF
TRBD1	.	TRBV9	TRBJ1-6	TGTGCCAGCAGCGCCCGGGACAGGGCTAATTCACCCCTCCACTTT	CASSARDRANSPLHF
TRBD2	.	TRBV9	TRBJ2-7	TGTGCCAGCAGCGCGGGACTAGCGGTCCCCTACGAGCAGTACTTC	CASSAGLAVPYEQYF
TRBD2	.	TRBV9	TRBJ2-3	TGTGCCAGCAGCGTAGGGTGGGAGGGAACCACAGATACGCAGTATTTT	CASSVGWEGTTDTQYF
.	.	TRBV2	TRBJ2-5	TGTGCCAGCAGTGGGCTGGAACTAGGGACCCAGTACTTC	CASSGLELGTQYF
.	.	TRBV29-1	TRBJ2-7	TGCAGCGTCACGGGCTCCTACGAGCAGTACTTC	CSVTGSYEQYF
.	.	TRBV21-1	TRBJ2-7	TGTGCCAGCAGCAAAGGCGGGACTAGCGGGAGGGCCGAAGGCAGCGAGCAGTACTTC	CASSKGGTSGRAEGSEQYF
.	.	TRBV7-2	TRBJ2-1	TGTGCCAGCAGCTTAGTAGCGGAAGGCTACAATGAGCAGTTCTTC	CASSLVAEGYNEQFF
.	.	TRBV20-1	TRBJ2-3	TGCAGTGCTAGCTATACGCAGTATTTT	CSASYTQYF
.	.	TRBV6-1	TRBJ2-7	TGTGCCAGCAGGAACAGGGATTTTTCCTACGAGCAGTACTTC	CASRNRDFSYEQYF
TRBD2	.	TRBV5-1	TRBJ2-2	TGCGCCAGCAGCCAAAGTCCGGGACTAGCATCCACCGGGGAGCTGTTTTTT	CASSQSPGLASTGELFF
.	.	TRBV30	TRBJ2-1	TGTGCCTGGACCCTAGGGGGATCCAATGAGCAGTTCTTC	CAWTLGGSNEQFF
.	once	TRBV5-1	TRBJ1-2	TGCGCCAGCAGCTTTTCCCGTGAAGGGGGAACCTATGGCTACACCTTC	CASSFSREGGTYGYTF
TRBD2	.	TRBV4-1	TRBJ2-2	TGCGCCAGCAGCAAAAGAGGACTAGCGGGAGGGACCGGGGAGCTGTTTTTT	CASSKRGLAGGTGELFF
.	.	TRBV30	TRBJ1-1	TGTGCCTGGAGCAGGGGAGAGAACACTGAAGCTTTCTTT	CAWSRGENTEAFF
.	few	TRBV7-9	TRBJ2-1	TGTGCCAGCAGCTTAGCCAGCGGGCAATACAATGAGCAGTTCTTC	CASSLASGQYNEQFF
TRBD1	once	TRBV11-3	TRBJ1-6	TGTGCCAGCAGGGGCTCCGGGACAGGATCGGAGTCACCCCTCCACTTT	CASRGSGTGSESPLHF
.	.	TRBV11-2	TRBJ2-1	TGTGCCAGCAGCCCCGGGAGCTCCTACAATGAGCAGTTCTTC	CASSPGSSYNEQFF
.	.	TRBV7-2	TRBJ2-7	TGTGCCAGCAGCCTACTACCAATTTTGTACGAGCAGTACTTC	CASSLLPILYEQYF
TRBD1	.	TRBV18	TRBJ2-3	TGTGCCAGCTCACCGTCCAGGGGGCAGTCAGATACGCAGTATTTT	CASSPSRGQSDTQYF
TRBD1	few	TRBV7-9	TRBJ1-1	TGTGCCAGCAGTTACCGGGACAGGGGCACTGAAGCTTTCTTT	CASSYRDRGTEAFF
.	.	TRBV15	TRBJ2-7	TGTGCCACCAGCAGAGACCTTAATTCCTACTCGGGCGAGCAGTACTTC	CATSRDLNSYSGEQYF
TRBD2	.	TRBV7-2	TRBJ2-5	TGTGCCAGCAGCACCCCGACTAGCGGGGGGTCAGAGACCCAGTACTTC	CASSTPTSGGSETQYF
.	.	TRBV7-2	TRBJ2-2	TGTGCCAGCAGCGATCATCCTAGCGCCGGGGAGCTGTTTTTT	CASSDHPSAGELFF
.	few	TRBV21-1	TRBJ2-1	TGTGCCAGTCTCCGGGACAGTCCCTACAATGAGCAGTTCTTC	CASLRDSPYNEQFF
TRBD2	.	TRBV11-2	TRBJ2-1	TGTGCCAGCAGCTTGGGGGTACTAGCGGGGTACAATGAGCAGTTCTTC	CASSLGVLAGYNEQFF